The clone carrying this T cell receptor beta chain has more than one count but fewer than ten. Its target is unknown. The sample comes from a study of T-cell reconstitution after alpha-beta-depleted transplantation in children. Study-level points and caveats: Several hundred graft clones that had expanded were reportedly the source of alpha-beta T cells about two months after transplant.

This CDR3 is 17 amino acids long. The trim removed 5 bases at V and 0 bases at J, leaving 12 bases unmatched. Germline CDR1 is SGHVS and CDR2 is FNYEAQ. The TCRbeta library incorporated unique molecular identifiers. TCRdb re-derived calls from the PCR reads in MiXCR, one entry per CDR3 protein. This table has under 750,000 distinct CDR3 sequences, under 25% appearing once. V and J are TRBV7-6 and TRBJ2-5; 7 bases fit TRBD1. This material consisted of PBMCs, mostly from graft donor cells, taken 360 days after TCRalphabeta/CD19-depleted stem cell transplant. This receptor was taken from a boy under two years old who had a stem cell transplant for acute myeloid leukemia, so the T cells may come from the graft donor. This chain's CDR3 is CASSRATRTGHQETQYF. The CDR3 DNA follows: TGTGCCAGCAGCCGAGCAACAAGGACAGGCCACCAAGAGACCCAGTACTTC.